This T cell receptor beta chain was identified during a study of T cells in narcolepsy. Findings of the study overall: Autoreactive HCRT-specific and TRIB2-specific clonotypes were marked in same-patient CSF-versus-blood CD4+ comparisons. No autoreactive T cell clone sequences appeared in some memory CD4+ repertoires.

CDR1 and CDR2 from the germline V gene are SGHNT and YENEEA. Trimming at V came to 1 base and at J to 8 bases, leaving 12 bases not matched to a gene. The CDR3 covers 17 residues. Details on this clone: Its antigen is currently unknown.

The method was immunoSEQ multiplex PCR; TCRdb's version includes in-frame clones alone and lacks a portion of them. The sample includes about 30,000 clones, about four fifths of them seen just once. This TCR was recovered from a human donor with narcolepsy. The chain carries TRBV11-3 and TRBJ1-2; 11 nucleotides line up with TRBD1. Specimen: CD45RA- memory CD4+ T cells from PBMCs. The CDR3 loop is CASSLVGLGQGVRGYTF. The CDR3 nucleotides are TGTGCCAGCAGCTTAGTGGGCCTGGGACAGGGGGTCCGCGGCTACACCTTC.